This T cell receptor (beta chain) stems from a study of cytomegalovirus exposure and HLA in healthy donors. Findings of the study overall: The authors enumerated some 160 TCR beta chains as linked to cytomegalovirus. While the bulk of TCR sequences proved rare, some public TCRs turned up in many donors.

This CDR3 comprises 11 residues. The V end lost 2 bases, the J end lost 9 bases, and 8 bases lay between the germline ends. Germline V CDR1 and CDR2: SGHTA, FQGNSA. Donors came from a validation cohort of some 110 subjects, distinct from the first 666-subject cohort. Profiled with immunoSEQ multiplex PCR; TCRdb holds only in-frame clones, not every one. This sample has roughly 77,000 clones, with roughly 96% found just once. On this clone: Its matching antigen is unknown.

The receptor was isolated from a woman aged 18-35 years in good health and CMV-seronegative. This sequence joins TRBV7-2 and TRBJ2-7, with D maybe TRBD1 (5 bases). Sequenced input: PBMCs. The CDR3 DNA follows: TGTGCCAGCAGCTTATTTGGGGCGCAGTACTTC. Amino acid sequence: CASSLFGAQYF.